This TCR beta chain was identified during a study of CXCR3-negative and CXCR3-positive naive CD8 T cells. Study-level points and caveats: Comparably high diversity was seen in both naive subsets, and much lower diversity in memory CD8+ cells. The study found CXCR3 expression partially decreased after cryopreservation and ran most assays on fresh PBMCs. TRB CDR3s were more hydrophobic in CXCR3-positive than in CXCR3-negative naive cells.

Every individual CD8+ T cell subset underwent sorting in triplicate at 300,000 to 350,000 cells apiece. CD45RO-CCR7+CD27+CD95- defined naive CD8+ T cells. The libraries of TRB cDNA were constructed through 5' RACE using UMI labels. TCRdb re-called the 5' RACE reads, yielding one record per CDR3 amino acid sequence without DNA. With roughly 130,000 distinct CDR3 sequences in the sample, the ten largest clones hold roughly 0.6%. The germline V gene has CDR1 LNHDA and CDR2 SQIVND (reference sequence). CDR3 length: 16 residues. Concerning this clonotype: Its antigen is unknown.

The genes are TRBV19 and TRBJ2-3; TCRdb calls TRBD1, which cannot be checked without DNA. Material for sequencing was naive CXCR3+ CD8+ T cells from blood. The sample's subset: CD45RO-CCR7+CD27+CD95- naive CD8+ T cells expressing CXCR3 (TNR3+). The receptor was isolated from a human donor in good health. Some clones in this sample may be carry-over from other donors' samples. The CDR3 reads CASSSRISSGTDTQYF.